A single sample gave rise to the 30 T cell receptor beta chains below, sequenced in a study of T cell repertoires in cytomegalovirus infection. TCRdb ran MiXCR on the reads and lists one entry per CDR3 protein. The profile shows 200,000 to 300,000 distinct CDR3 sequences, 12% to 15% of them singletons. The sample comprised PBMCs. These TCRs come from a human donor in good health (CMV status not recorded). Some clones in this sample may be carry-over from other donors' samples.

In its sample, this clonotype was seen many times. The rearrangement links TRBV25-1 to TRBJ2-7; D might be TRBD1 (6 bases). The ends were cut back, 2 bases at V and 4 bases at J, with 9 bases in the middle. This CDR3 has 13 amino acids. Germline CDR1 MGHDK, CDR2 SYGVNS. CDR3 in amino acids: CASSETGLYEQYF. CDR3 nucleotide sequence: TGTGCCAGCAGTGAAACAGGGTTGTACGAGCAGTACTTC.

Many counts were recorded for this clonotype. This chain links TRBV2 with TRBJ1-2; possibly TRBD1 for D (5 bases). CDR1 SNHLY and CDR2 FYNNEI come from the germline V gene. Trimming took 7 bases from V and 3 from J, leaving 18 bases between them. The CDR3 runs to 15 residues. The CDR3 bases are TGTGCCAGCATGCTAATCAGGGCGGTTTACTATGGCTACACCTTC. Translating gives CASMLIRAVYYGYTF.

This clonotype has ten or more counts. V is TRBV24-1 and J is TRBJ2-1, with 15 bases lining up with TRBD2. This CDR3 has 18 residues. With V trimmed by 7 bases and J by 7 bases, 13 bases remained unmatched. CDR1 KGHDR and CDR2 SFDVKD come from the germline V gene. The CDR3 here is CATSRQSGTSGRWNEQFF. For the CDR3, the DNA is TGTGCCACCAGCCGACAGAGCGGGACTAGCGGGAGGTGGAATGAGCAGTTCTTC.

This clonotype was detected many times. The chain has TRBV28 and TRBJ2-7; TRBD2 matches 9 bases. V trimming: 2 bases; J trimming: 3 bases; junction bases outside the gene matches: 8. The CDR3 contains 16 residues. Germline V gene sequence: CDR1 MDHEN, CDR2 SYDVKM. The CDR3 DNA reads TGTGCCAGCAGTTTACTTAGATCTAGCGGGAACTACGAGCAGTACTTC. The encoded protein is CASSLLRSSGNYEQYF.

This clonotype occurred many times. This chain uses TRBV7-8 with TRBJ1-2; no firm D call. V lost 0 bases and J lost 8, with 19 bases in between. Germline-derived CDR1 and CDR2 are SGHVS and FQNEAQ. The CDR3 spans 16 residues. CDR3 in DNA: TGTGCCAGCAGCTTAGCAACTGGACCCCTAGGTAGGGGCTACACCTTC. Translation: CASSLATGPLGRGYTF.

A few counts support this clonotype. The chain couples TRBV20-1 to TRBJ1-1; TRBD1 is a possible D gene (5 bases). The CDR3 has 14 residues. The germline V gene has CDR1 DFQATT and CDR2 SNEGSKA (reference sequence). V lost 1 base to trimming and J lost 1 base, with 10 bases between them. CDR3 amino acids: CSARGTTGNTEAFF. CDR3 coding DNA: TGCAGTGCTAGAGGGACCACAGGGAACACTGAAGCTTTCTTT.

CDR3 sequence reads: CSVGGGLATYEQYF. CDR3 nucleotides: TGCAGTGTCGGGGGGGGACTAGCGACCTACGAGCAGTACTTC. The J gene is TRBJ2-7, the V gene TRBV20-1; TRBD2 matches at 10 bases. CDR3 length: 14 residues. Germline trimming cut 7 bases from V and 2 bases from J; bases unmatched to any gene: 8. Germline CDR1 and CDR2: DFQATT and SNEGSKA (reference sequence).

The rearrangement uses TRBV28 and TRBJ2-2; the D is unclear. The germline gives CDR1 MDHEN, CDR2 SYDVKM. CDR3 length: 11 amino acids. The germline V and J ends were trimmed by 6 bases and 5 bases, with 4 bases remaining between them. The CDR3 sequence: CASRETGELFF. CDR3 in DNA: TGTGCCAGCAGAGAGACCGGGGAGCTGTTTTTT.

About this clonotype itself: A much larger clone is a single base away; this may be a read error. The CDR3 spells CASSRPGHYHEQFF. The DNA for the CDR3 is TGTGCCAGCAGCCGCCCGGGACATTACCATGAGCAGTTCTTC. This sequence joins TRBV7-3 and TRBJ2-1; D is possibly TRBD1 (6 bases). This CDR3 is 14 amino acids long. Germline V CDR1 and CDR2: SGHTA, FQGTGA. Trimming stripped 5 bases from V and 8 bases from J, with 16 bases between. Drawing the rest from reference TRBV7-3 and TRBJ2-1, the complete variable domain is GAGVSQTPSNKVTEKGKYVELRCDPISGHTALYWYRQSLGQGPEFLIYFQGTGAADDSGLPNDRFFAVRPEGSVSTLKIQRTERGDSAVYLCASSRPGHYHEQFFGPGTRLTVL.

As DNA, the CDR3 is TGTGCCAGCAGTTTAGGCCGGACAGGGAGGGGAGAGACCCAGTACTTC. Translating it yields CASSLGRTGRGETQYF. The chain carries TRBV12-3 or TRBV12-4 and TRBJ2-5; the D gene is possibly TRBD1 (8 bases). The V gene lost 1 base and the J gene lost 4 bases, with 16 bases spanning the gap. The CDR3 is 16 residues long.

The sample holds a few counts of this clonotype. V is TRBV6-2 or TRBV6-3 and J is TRBJ1-5, with 7 nucleotides matching TRBD1. Germline CDR1 reads MNHEY; CDR2 reads SVGEGT. V shed 7 bases and J 4 bases; nucleotides not matched to a gene: 7. There are 14 residues in the CDR3. CDR3 sequence: CASTQGVENQPQHF. The CDR3 DNA reads TGTGCCAGCACCCAGGGGGTTGAAAATCAGCCCCAGCATTTT.

Turning to this clonotype: A much larger clone lies one base from this, so it may be a read error. The V call is TRBV6-8, the J call TRBJ1-5, with D perhaps TRBD1 (5 bases). V was trimmed by 6 bases and J by 4 bases, leaving 22 bases between them. This CDR3 has 17 amino acids. CDR1 and CDR2 from the germline V gene are MNHGY and SAAAGT. CDR3 amino acids: CASRPEGKVPSNQPQHF. DNA for the CDR3: TGTGCCAGCAGACCGGAGGGGAAGGTTCCCTCGAATCAGCCCCAGCATTTT.

The sample holds a few counts of this clonotype. The DNA for the CDR3 is TGTGCCAGCAGTTTGCTGGGCAGGGGCCTTGACAATGAGCAGTTCTTC. Encoded protein: CASSLLGRGLDNEQFF. This chain links TRBV28 with TRBJ2-1; tentative D call: TRBD1 (6 bases). Per the germline V gene, CDR1 is MDHEN and CDR2 is SYDVKM. Deletions cut 3 bases from V and 5 bases from J, with 17 bases between. The CDR3 covers 16 residues.

J is TRBJ2-3 and V is TRBV6-2 or TRBV6-3, with TRBD2 matching over 8 bases. The V segment lost 4 bases and the J segment 0 bases; nucleotides outside the gene matches: 3. Germline V gives CDR1 MNHEY, CDR2 SVGEGT. This CDR3 contains 15 residues. Here the CDR3 DNA reads TGTGCCAGCAGTTCGGTAGCGGGGAGCACAGATACGCAGTATTTT. Residues: CASSSVAGSTDTQYF.

The V and J genes are TRBV6-1 and TRBJ2-7, with 8 nucleotides matching TRBD1. Germline V CDR1 and CDR2: MNHNS, SASEGT. The J segment lost 3 bases and the V segment lost 5 bases, leaving 6 bases of the junction unmatched. This CDR3 region has 14 residues. The CDR3 nucleotides read TGTGCCAGCAGTACCGGGACAGGTCACTACGAGCAGTACTTC. Translated: CASSTGTGHYEQYF.

This clonotype occurred many times. This sequence joins TRBV7-9 and TRBJ2-5, with 13 bases aligning to TRBD2. This CDR3 is 14 amino acids long. CDR1 is SEHNR and CDR2 is FQNEAQ in the germline V gene (reference sequence). Unmatched junction bases numbered 0, after V lost 8 bases and J lost 0 bases. CDR3 nucleotide sequence: TGTGCCAGCGGGACTAGCGGGAACCAAGAGACCCAGTACTTC. This translates into CASGTSGNQETQYF. Filled out from reference TRBV7-9 and TRBJ2-5, the complete variable domain reads DTGVSQNPRHKITKRGQNVTFRCDPISEHNRLYWYRQTLGQGPEFLTYFQNEAQLEKSRLLSDRFSAERPKGSFSTLEIQRTEQGDSAMYLCASGTSGNQETQYFGPGTRLLVL.

There are many counts of this clonotype. This chain links TRBV7-8 with TRBJ2-3, with D uncertain. From germline, CDR1 is SGHVS and CDR2 FQNEAQ. Trimming shortened V by 6 bases and J by 7 bases, and 8 bases separated the two germline ends. CDR3 length equals 11 residues. CDR3 nucleotide sequence: TGTGCCAGCAGAGAGACAAATACGCAGTATTTT. Its protein is CASRETNTQYF.

This clonotype was detected many times. J is TRBJ2-2 and V is TRBV19; D may correspond to TRBD1 or TRBD2 (6 bases each). This CDR3 contains 14 residues. Per the germline V gene, CDR1 is LNHDA and CDR2 is SQIVND (reference sequence). Trimming removed 8 bases from V and 6 bases from J, with 16 bases in between. The CDR3 here is CASAPRRGAGELFF. The CDR3 DNA is TGTGCCAGTGCCCCTAGGAGGGGGGCCGGGGAGCTGTTTTTT.

Ten or more counts support this clonotype. This sequence joins TRBV7-2 and TRBJ2-2; perhaps D is TRBD1 or TRBD2 (6 bases each). The CDR3 covers 17 residues. Germline V gives CDR1 SGHTA, CDR2 FQGNSA. The V gene lost 5 bases and the J gene lost 1 base, with 17 bases spanning the gap. The CDR3 loop is CASSLVLGGLNTGELFF. The CDR3 region has the DNA TGTGCCAGCAGCCTGGTATTGGGGGGCCTGAACACCGGGGAGCTGTTTTTT.

This clonotype was observed many times. The rearrangement joins TRBV11-2 to TRBJ2-2; D assignment may be TRBD1 or TRBD2 (5 bases each). V gave up 4 bases and J gave up 7 bases, with 7 bases separating them. Germline-derived CDR1 and CDR2 are SGHAT and FQNNGV. The CDR3 spans 12 residues. The CDR3 region is CASSWDRGELFF. CDR3 bases: TGTGCCAGCAGCTGGGACCGCGGGGAGCTGTTTTTT.

This rearrangement joins TRBV2 to TRBJ1-2; D gene unclear. Germline loops: CDR1 SNHLY, CDR2 FYNNEI. The CDR3 extends over 16 amino acids. Trimming shortened V by 4 bases and J by 2 bases, and 17 bases separated the two germline ends. CDR3 in amino acids: CASSADPARINYGYTF. The CDR3 bases are TGTGCCAGCAGTGCGGATCCCGCCCGGATAAACTATGGCTACACCTTC.

The sample holds a few counts of this clonotype. The chain couples TRBV10-3 to TRBJ2-2, with D possibly TRBD2 on 6 matching bases. Trimming removed 2 bases at V and 3 bases at J, with 13 bases between. CDR3 length equals 16 residues. CDR1 is ENHRY and CDR2 is SYGVKD in the germline V gene. The DNA for the CDR3 is TGTGCCATCAGTGAGCTCCCGGGAGTTGACACCGGGGAGCTGTTTTTT. Translated: CAISELPGVDTGELFF.

A few counts support this clonotype. One end of the junction fails to match germline, which may point to a read error. The gene calls are TRBV20-1 and TRBJ2-5; tentative D call: TRBD2 (6 bases). Germline V gene sequence: CDR1 DFQATT, CDR2 SNEGSKA (reference sequence). The CDR3 has 14 residues. CDR3 amino acids: CSARGTDLQETQYF. The CDR3 coding sequence is TGCAGTGCCAGAGGGACTGACCTACAAGAGACCCAGTACTTC.

The sample holds many counts of this clonotype. This chain joins TRBV2 and TRBJ1-2, with D hard to call. Germline V gene sequence: CDR1 SNHLY, CDR2 FYNNEI. Trimming cost V 7 bases and J 0 bases, with 12 bases left between them. The CDR3 has 14 amino acids. CDR3 region: CASNVKQTNYGYTF. CDR3 bases: TGTGCCAGCAATGTAAAACAGACTAACTATGGCTACACCTTC.

J is TRBJ2-4 and V is TRBV19; 7 nucleotides agree with TRBD1. The CDR3 covers 14 residues. V dropped 7 bases and J dropped 3; count of bases not matched to a gene: 6. Germline CDR1 and CDR2: LNHDA and SQIVND (reference sequence). Here the CDR3 DNA reads TGTGCCAGTATTCCGACAGGGATCAAAAACATTCAGTACTTC. It is translated as CASIPTGIKNIQYF.

This clonotype was picked up many times. The V and J genes are TRBV6-2 or TRBV6-3 and TRBJ2-7; tentatively, D is TRBD2 (5 bases). Germline V lookup: CDR1 MNHEY, CDR2 SVGEGT. This CDR3 contains 14 residues. Trimming took off 2 bases at V and 2 bases at J, with 10 bases between the two ends. The CDR3 DNA reads as TGTGCCAGCAGTTACGCGGGTTGGACCTACGAGCAGTACTTC. Amino acid sequence: CASSYAGWTYEQYF.

A single count supports this clonotype. The V and J genes are TRBV6-8 and TRBJ2-3; the match to TRBD2 covers 8 bases. The CDR3 runs to 16 residues. J gave up 4 bases and V 5 bases, and 11 bases lay outside the gene matches. Germline CDR1 is MNHGY and CDR2 is SAAAGT. Here the CDR3 DNA reads TGTGCCAGCAGTCCCCATAAGGCGGGAGGAGCAGATACGCAGTATTTT. It codes for CASSPHKAGGADTQYF.

This clonotype was counted between two and nine times. This chain links TRBV7-9 with TRBJ2-7, with 10 bases matching TRBD1. This CDR3 is built from 19 residues. The ends lost 5 bases at V and 2 bases at J; junction bases unmatched: 18. Germline loops: CDR1 SEHNR, CDR2 FQNEAQ (reference sequence). CDR3 sequence (DNA): TGTGCCAGCAGCCCGAGGGACAGGGGTGTAGGCGGGAGGACCTACGAGCAGTACTTC. Its translation: CASSPRDRGVGGRTYEQYF.

A few counts support this clonotype. V and J are TRBV20-1 and TRBJ2-7; possible D gene TRBD2, 6 bases. Germline CDR1 DFQATT, CDR2 SNEGSKA (reference sequence). The CDR3 extends over 15 amino acids. V gave up 3 bases and J gave up 1 base, with 16 bases separating them. This CDR3 is CSASSTRRVSYEQYF. In nucleotides, the CDR3 is TGCAGTGCTAGTTCGACTAGAAGGGTATCCTACGAGCAGTACTTC.

The DNA of the CDR3 is TGTGCCAGCAGTGAAGGATCTCGACCTGGCTACACCTTC. Amino acid sequence: CASSEGSRPGYTF. The chain uses TRBV25-1 and TRBJ1-2; no definite D call. Trimming cost V 2 bases and J 7 bases, with 11 bases left between them. Germline loops: CDR1 MGHDK, CDR2 SYGVNS. The CDR3 spans 13 residues.